This T cell receptor beta chain is from a study of blood T cell repertoires in COVID-19. In the study overall: Sources were T cells, B-cell-depleted T cells, or PBMCs; the material itself was cDNA or gDNA.

In the original analysis: It was from reference gene primer amplification that nucleated cell counts were estimated. TCRdb keeps only in-frame clones here, not all; method: immunoSEQ multiplex PCR. The V and J calls and the clone size are those of that table, but D and trimming were determined from the DNA. The table records some 380,000 clones, around 87% of them present only once. Those enrolled, adults aged about 18 to 95 years, came from roughly 22 US areas. Cohort placement rested on clinical history that participants reported themselves. V was trimmed by 0 bases and J by 5 bases, leaving 13 bases between them. This CDR3 region has 15 residues. Germline loops: CDR1 LNHNV, CDR2 YYDKDF (reference sequence).

What was sequenced was PBMCs or T cells enriched from blood (not recorded which). The rearrangement links TRBV15 to TRBJ1-2; D gene ambiguous. The sequence was obtained from a man younger than 40 who had recovered from COVID-19. The CDR3 region is CATSRDRTGGYGYTF. The CDR3 DNA is TGTGCCACCAGCAGAGATCGAACGGGAGGATATGGCTACACCTTC.